The entry below gives a single T cell receptor (beta chain) sequence along with its context. The antigen remains undetermined. Using unique molecular identifiers, the investigators prepared the TCRbeta library. TCRdb processed the PCR reads anew with MiXCR; each CDR3 protein has one entry. The sample contains around 580,000 distinct CDR3 sequences, roughly 23% of which appear only once. The sample originates from a study of T-cell reconstitution after alpha-beta-depleted transplantation in children. General study findings and limits: It was reported that alpha-beta T cells came from several hundred expanded graft clones (about two months after transplant). Diversity and T-cell counts at one year after transplant derived mostly from new T cells.

Sequencing used PBMCs, mostly from graft donor cells, obtained 360 days after TCRalphabeta/CD19-depleted stem cell transplant. The TCR originated in a boy younger than two who had a stem cell transplant for acute myeloid leukemia, so the T cells may come from the graft donor.

The CDR3: CASRPTSNTGELFF. In DNA, the CDR3 is TGTGCCAGCAGACCCACGTCGAACACCGGGGAGCTGTTTTTT. V and J are TRBV25-1 and TRBJ2-2, with D unresolved. The CDR3 spans 14 residues. The germline V gene has CDR1 MGHDK and CDR2 SYGVNS. The V gene lost 6 bases and the J gene lost 0 bases, with 8 bases spanning the gap.